This T cell receptor beta chain came from a study of OX40 agonist ivuxolimab in advanced cancers. CDR1 and CDR2 (germline): LGHNA, YNFKEQ. Trimming took 2 bases from V and 3 from J, leaving 11 bases between them. This CDR3 spans 15 amino acids. Notes on this clone: As yet, its antigen is unknown.

The table came from immunoSEQ multiplex PCR; TCRdb's copy has only in-frame clones and leaves some out. The profile shows 45,000 or so clones, about 88% of them singletons. General study points: In CD8+ T cells, expanded clones were on average more numerous than in CD4+.

This rearrangement joins TRBV4-2 to TRBJ2-1; maybe TRBD2 (5 bases). The receptor comes from an adult with an advanced solid tumor such as melanoma, head and neck, liver or kidney cancer. The sequences come from CD4+ or CD8+ T cells sorted from blood, collected in a trial of the OX40 agonist ivuxolimab. The CDR3 nucleotides are TGTGCCAGCAGCCAATATAGCGCCGACTACAATGAGCAGTTCTTC. It translates to CASSQYSADYNEQFF.